These T cell receptor beta chains were read from a single sample in a study of a mutant IDH1 vaccine in newly diagnosed glioma. These receptors have no identified antigens. Here immunoSEQ multiplex PCR was the method, and the copy in TCRdb shows in-frame clones only, minus some. Of over 45,000 clones listed, around 84% are singletons. The material was PBMCs, obtained from a glioma patient whose treatment included an IDH1 peptide vaccine. These receptor sequences come from a woman aged 45-65 years with glioma. Each CDR3 is given with its conserved first and last residue. A D gene is named only where the DNA matches it firmly. The size field is filled for only some rows; it gives once, few, many or a size class.

abundance	v_gene	d_gene	j_gene	len	CDR3nt	CDR3aa
NA	TRBV15	NA	TRBJ2-2	17	TGTGCCACCAGCAGAGATGGGCAGGGGAGGAACACCGGGGAGCTGTTTTTT	CATSRDGQGRNTGELFF
NA	TRBV5-1	NA	TRBJ2-3	15	TGCGCCAGCTCATACGCTGGGGGGTCGGCAGATACGCAGTATTTT	CASSYAGGSADTQYF
NA	TRBV11-3	TRBD2	TRBJ2-1	18	TGTGCCAGCAGGACCGGGACTAGCGGGGGAGGGGGGTACAATGAGCAGTTCTTC	CASRTGTSGGGGYNEQFF
few	TRBV11-2	TRBD2	TRBJ2-2	19	TGTGCCAGCAGCTTTCTCGCGGGGGGGCTTGGCGTCTGGGGCGGGGAGCTGTTTTTT	CASSFLAGGLGVWGGELFF
NA	TRBV4-3	NA	TRBJ1-1	13	TGCGCCAGCAGCTCGCGGGGGAACACTGAAGCTTTCTTT	CASSSRGNTEAFF
NA	TRBV4-1	NA	TRBJ1-2	14	TGCGCCAGCAGCCAAGATCTGGCAGGTTATGGCTACACCTTC	CASSQDLAGYGYTF
NA	TRBV5-1	TRBD1	TRBJ1-2	14	TGCGCCAGCGCAACGACAGGGGCTAACTATGGCTACACCTTC	CASATTGANYGYTF
NA	TRBV7-9	NA	TRBJ1-1	13	TGTGCCAGCAGCTTAGCTGGCGTAACTGAAGCTTTCTTT	CASSLAGVTEAFF
once	TRBV9	NA	TRBJ2-2	15	TGTGCCAGCAGCATGGGACTTCTGAACACCGGGGAGCTGTTTTTT	CASSMGLLNTGELFF
NA	TRBV2	NA	TRBJ2-2	14	TGTGCCAGCAAAAAACACCCGAACACCGGGGAGCTGTTTTTT	CASKKHPNTGELFF
NA	TRBV10-3	TRBD1	TRBJ2-5	16	TGTGCCATCAGTGCGAGCGGTGGACAGGTGCAAGAGACCCAGTACTTC	CAISASGGQVQETQYF
NA	TRBV7-8	TRBD1	TRBJ1-5	14	TGTGCCAGCAGCCAGGGACAGGGGGGACAGCCCCAGCATTTT	CASSQGQGGQPQHF
NA	TRBV4-2	NA	TRBJ2-7	15	TGTGCCAGCAGCCAGGCCGGGACTTCAACCTACGAGCAGTACTTC	CASSQAGTSTYEQYF
NA	TRBV7-8	NA	TRBJ2-3	14	TGTGCCAGCAGCTTCGACAGGTTGGCAGATACGCAGTATTTT	CASSFDRLADTQYF
NA	TRBV6-6	NA	TRBJ1-2	15	TGTGCCAGCAGTTTCGAAGCGGGCCTCCGCCATGGCTACACCTTC	CASSFEAGLRHGYTF
NA	TRBV6-1	NA	TRBJ1-5	15	TGTGCCAGCATCCCCGGGGATAAGAGCAATCAGCCCCAGCATTTT	CASIPGDKSNQPQHF
NA	TRBV6-1	NA	TRBJ2-7	15	TGTGCCAGCAGTGTAGGGGAGGGGGCCTCCTACGAGCAGTACTTC	CASSVGEGASYEQYF
NA	TRBV6-5	NA	TRBJ1-2	14	TGTGCCAGTGCCGTGACCGGCCCTAACTATGGCTACACCTTC	CASAVTGPNYGYTF
NA	TRBV4-2	NA	TRBJ2-5	14	TGTGCCAGCAGCCAAGATACGGGCCAAGAGACCCAGTACTTC	CASSQDTGQETQYF
NA	TRBV5-1	NA	TRBJ2-7	14	TGCGCCAGCAGCTTGGCAGGAATACCCTACGAGCAGTACTTC	CASSLAGIPYEQYF
NA	TRBV11-2	NA	TRBJ2-7	13	TGTGCCAGCAGCCCCCCCAGGACTTACGAGCAGTACTTC	CASSPPRTYEQYF
NA	TRBV11-3	NA	TRBJ1-6	14	TGTGCCAGCAGCCATAACCGGGCTAATTCACCCCTCCACTTT	CASSHNRANSPLHF
NA	TRBV29-1	NA	TRBJ2-3	12	TGCAGCGTTGGATCGTGGCTAGATACGCAGTATTTT	CSVGSWLDTQYF
NA	TRBV11-2	NA	TRBJ2-7	12	TGTGCCAGCAGCCCCCGGGCCTACGAGCAGTACTTC	CASSPRAYEQYF
NA	TRBV28	NA	TRBJ1-5	14	TGTGCCAGCAGCCCTCTTACCCTCAATCAGCCCCAGCATTTT	CASSPLTLNQPQHF
NA	TRBV7-2	TRBD2	TRBJ2-1	17	TGTGCCAGCAGCTTCCTAGCGGGGGGGCTAGAGGACAATGAGCAGTTCTTC	CASSFLAGGLEDNEQFF
NA	TRBV11-3	TRBD2	TRBJ2-1	13	TGTGCCAGCAGCGGGGGGGTATACAATGAGCAGTTCTTC	CASSGGVYNEQFF
NA	TRBV5-1	NA	TRBJ1-1	14	TGCGCCAGCAGCGCGTTGACAGAGAACACTGAAGCTTTCTTT	CASSALTENTEAFF